Listed below are T cell receptor beta chains from one sample, sequenced in a study of beta chain features in type 1 diabetes. Profiled with immunoSEQ multiplex PCR; TCRdb holds only in-frame clones, not every one. In the table there are about 360,000 clones, approximately 12% of which are singletons. Material: naive CD4+ T cells from blood. The receptor source for this set is a man between 18 and 29 years old in good health. CDR3s include the opening cysteine and the closing phenylalanine or tryptophan. Fields, in order: V gene, clone size, J gene, D gene, CDR3 DNA, CDR3 protein. A D gene is named only where the DNA matches it firmly. Rows may omit the clone size; those that give it use once, few, many or a size class.

v_gene: TRBV5-1; abundance: -; j_gene: TRBJ2-7; d_gene: TRBD1; CDR3nt: TGCGCCAGCAGCCCGACAGGGGGAGGAGGCGAGCAGTACTTC; CDR3aa: CASSPTGGGGEQYF
v_gene: TRBV7-6; abundance: few; j_gene: TRBJ2-7; d_gene: TRBD1; CDR3nt: TGTGCCAGCAGCTTGACAGGGAGCTCCTACGAGCAGTACTTC; CDR3aa: CASSLTGSSYEQYF
v_gene: TRBV5-4; abundance: -; j_gene: TRBJ2-2; d_gene: -; CDR3nt: TGTGCCAGCAGCCCTCTCGGTGGGGAGCTGTTTTTT; CDR3aa: CASSPLGGELFF
v_gene: TRBV7-2; abundance: few; j_gene: TRBJ2-7; d_gene: -; CDR3nt: TGTGCCAGCAGGGAGGGTGGAGCCTACGAGCAGTACTTC; CDR3aa: CASREGGAYEQYF
v_gene: TRBV7-8; abundance: few; j_gene: TRBJ2-5; d_gene: -; CDR3nt: TGTGCCAGCAGCCCGTACAGGTCCACCAAAGAGACCCAGTACTTC; CDR3aa: CASSPYRSTKETQYF
v_gene: TRBV27; abundance: -; j_gene: TRBJ2-7; d_gene: -; CDR3nt: TGTGCCAGCGCAGGGGCAGACGAGCAGTACTTC; CDR3aa: CASAGADEQYF
v_gene: TRBV7-3; abundance: -; j_gene: TRBJ2-3; d_gene: TRBD2; CDR3nt: TGTGCCAGCAGCCCCGGCGGGGGATTCACAGATACGCAGTATTTT; CDR3aa: CASSPGGGFTDTQYF
v_gene: TRBV5-1; abundance: -; j_gene: TRBJ1-6; d_gene: TRBD1; CDR3nt: TGCGCCAGCAGCGAACAGGGGGCGAACTCACCCCTCCACTTT; CDR3aa: CASSEQGANSPLHF
v_gene: TRBV29-1; abundance: -; j_gene: TRBJ2-7; d_gene: -; CDR3nt: TGCAGCGTTGTGGGGGGGAACAGGGCCTACGAGCAGTACTTC; CDR3aa: CSVVGGNRAYEQYF
v_gene: TRBV5-6; abundance: few; j_gene: TRBJ2-2; d_gene: -; CDR3nt: TGTGCCAGCAGCTTCGTAGCTAACACCGGGGAGCTGTTTTTT; CDR3aa: CASSFVANTGELFF
v_gene: TRBV7-9; abundance: -; j_gene: TRBJ2-5; d_gene: -; CDR3nt: TGTGCCAGCAGCCCAGGGCCCGTCCACCATCTGTACGCGGAGCAGTACTTC; CDR3aa: CASSPGPVHHLYAEQYF
v_gene: TRBV5-1; abundance: -; j_gene: TRBJ2-1; d_gene: -; CDR3nt: TGCGCCAGCAGCTCGATGACTAGCCCGAGGGGGGGCGAGCAGTTCTTC; CDR3aa: CASSSMTSPRGGEQFF
v_gene: TRBV18; abundance: few; j_gene: TRBJ2-5; d_gene: TRBD1; CDR3nt: TGTGCCAGCTCAACACAGGGGGCCGGGCAAGAGACCCAGTACTTC; CDR3aa: CASSTQGAGQETQYF
v_gene: TRBV18; abundance: few; j_gene: TRBJ2-1; d_gene: TRBD2; CDR3nt: TGTGCCAGCTCACCTGGGACTAGCGGGGGGGCCATGGATGAGCAGTTCTTC; CDR3aa: CASSPGTSGGAMDEQFF
v_gene: TRBV28; abundance: -; j_gene: TRBJ1-1; d_gene: -; CDR3nt: TGTGCCAGCAGTTTATCAGGGCGGCATGAAGCTTTCTTT; CDR3aa: CASSLSGRHEAFF
v_gene: TRBV18; abundance: few; j_gene: TRBJ2-4; d_gene: TRBD1; CDR3nt: TGTGCCAGCTCATCAAGACAGGGGATAGCCAAAAACATTCAGTACTTC; CDR3aa: CASSSRQGIAKNIQYF
v_gene: TRBV28; abundance: -; j_gene: TRBJ2-2; d_gene: -; CDR3nt: TGTGCCAGCAGAGAACAGTACACCGGGGAGCTGTTTTTT; CDR3aa: CASREQYTGELFF
v_gene: TRBV7-9; abundance: -; j_gene: TRBJ2-1; d_gene: -; CDR3nt: TGTGCCAGCAGCTTAGCGGGAGTCCACAATGAGCAGTTCTTC; CDR3aa: CASSLAGVHNEQFF
v_gene: TRBV7-2; abundance: -; j_gene: TRBJ2-5; d_gene: TRBD2; CDR3nt: TGTGCCAGCAGCCTTGGAGGACTAGCGGGGTTCCAAGAGACCCAGTACTTC; CDR3aa: CASSLGGLAGFQETQYF
v_gene: TRBV7-2; abundance: -; j_gene: TRBJ2-4; d_gene: -; CDR3nt: TGTGCCAGCAGTTTCCCGGAGGGTGTAGCCAAAAACATTCAGTACTTC; CDR3aa: CASSFPEGVAKNIQYF
v_gene: TRBV9; abundance: -; j_gene: TRBJ2-3; d_gene: TRBD2; CDR3nt: TGTGCCAGCAGCGTAGCTACCTGGGGCGGGAGGCTTGATACGCAGTATTTT; CDR3aa: CASSVATWGGRLDTQYF
v_gene: TRBV29-1; abundance: once; j_gene: TRBJ2-1; d_gene: TRBD2; CDR3nt: TGCAGCGCCGGACTAGCGGGGGGAACTAATGAGCAGTTCTTC; CDR3aa: CSAGLAGGTNEQFF
v_gene: TRBV30; abundance: few; j_gene: TRBJ1-5; d_gene: -; CDR3nt: TGTGCCTGGAGTGTACTAACCCAGCCCCAGCATTTT; CDR3aa: CAWSVLTQPQHF
v_gene: TRBV29-1; abundance: few; j_gene: TRBJ2-3; d_gene: -; CDR3nt: TGCAGCGTGCTAAAACAGGTCAGCACAGATACGCAGTATTTT; CDR3aa: CSVLKQVSTDTQYF
v_gene: TRBV7-9; abundance: -; j_gene: TRBJ1-2; d_gene: -; CDR3nt: TGTGCCAGCAGCTTAGTTTTTTCAGGGCCCTATGGCTACACCTTC; CDR3aa: CASSLVFSGPYGYTF
v_gene: TRBV9; abundance: few; j_gene: TRBJ2-3; d_gene: -; CDR3nt: TGTGCCAGCAGCCCGCAGCGACTGGAGGGAGATACGCAGTATTTT; CDR3aa: CASSPQRLEGDTQYF
v_gene: TRBV27; abundance: -; j_gene: TRBJ1-1; d_gene: -; CDR3nt: TGTGCCAGCAGTCACCTGACAACAATGAACACTGAAGCTTTCTTT; CDR3aa: CASSHLTTMNTEAFF
v_gene: TRBV14; abundance: -; j_gene: TRBJ1-1; d_gene: TRBD1; CDR3nt: TGTGCCAGCAGCCTCGCCGGGACAGGGGTGACTGAAGCTTTCTTT; CDR3aa: CASSLAGTGVTEAFF
v_gene: TRBV5-1; abundance: few; j_gene: TRBJ2-5; d_gene: -; CDR3nt: TGCGCCAGCAGCTTGGCGGGGGGCGCTTCAGTCTTCCAAGAGACCCAGTACTTC; CDR3aa: CASSLAGGASVFQETQYF
v_gene: TRBV6-1; abundance: -; j_gene: TRBJ1-5; d_gene: TRBD1; CDR3nt: TGTGCCAGCAGCCCAGGGACAGGCAATCAGCCCCAGCATTTT; CDR3aa: CASSPGTGNQPQHF
v_gene: TRBV27; abundance: few; j_gene: TRBJ2-3; d_gene: -; CDR3nt: TGTGCCAGCAGTTTTGACAGAGTGCAGTATTTT; CDR3aa: CASSFDRVQYF
v_gene: TRBV18; abundance: few; j_gene: TRBJ1-2; d_gene: TRBD1; CDR3nt: TGTGCCAGCTCACCACCGATGGGACAGGGGAACTATGGCTACACCTTC; CDR3aa: CASSPPMGQGNYGYTF
v_gene: TRBV6-1; abundance: -; j_gene: TRBJ2-7; d_gene: -; CDR3nt: TGTGCCAGCAGTGAAGCGAGGGAGAGAGGGTACTTC; CDR3aa: CASSEARERGYF
v_gene: TRBV25-1; abundance: -; j_gene: TRBJ1-4; d_gene: -; CDR3nt: TGTGCCAGCAATCAACAGGGAGTTAATGAAAAACTGTTTTTT; CDR3aa: CASNQQGVNEKLFF
v_gene: TRBV5-1; abundance: few; j_gene: TRBJ2-1; d_gene: TRBD2; CDR3nt: TGCGCCAGCAGCGGGAGGTCTAGCGGATACAATGAGCAGTTCTTC; CDR3aa: CASSGRSSGYNEQFF
v_gene: TRBV7-2; abundance: few; j_gene: TRBJ2-5; d_gene: -; CDR3nt: TGTGCCAGCAGCTCAAGGGGGCAAGAGACCCAGTACTTC; CDR3aa: CASSSRGQETQYF
v_gene: TRBV9; abundance: -; j_gene: TRBJ1-1; d_gene: TRBD1; CDR3nt: TGTGCCAGCAGCCGACAGGGCCTTGAAGCTTTCTTT; CDR3aa: CASSRQGLEAFF
v_gene: TRBV30; abundance: -; j_gene: TRBJ1-3; d_gene: -; CDR3nt: TGTGCCTCAGACCCGGGATCTGTGGGAAACACCATATATTTT; CDR3aa: CASDPGSVGNTIYF
v_gene: TRBV7-2; abundance: few; j_gene: TRBJ2-3; d_gene: -; CDR3nt: TGTGCCAGCAGCTCCACGCGGCAGTCCACAGATACGCAGTATTTT; CDR3aa: CASSSTRQSTDTQYF
v_gene: TRBV7-2; abundance: -; j_gene: TRBJ2-6; d_gene: TRBD1; CDR3nt: TGTGCCAGCAGCTCTAGACAGGGGTCCGGGGCCAACGTCCTGACTTTC; CDR3aa: CASSSRQGSGANVLTF
v_gene: TRBV28; abundance: few; j_gene: TRBJ2-7; d_gene: TRBD2; CDR3nt: TGTGCCAGCAGTTTATCACGGGGGGGCCTCGGGGAGCAGTACTTC; CDR3aa: CASSLSRGGLGEQYF
v_gene: TRBV2; abundance: few; j_gene: TRBJ1-1; d_gene: -; CDR3nt: TGTGCCAGCAGTGATCGACAGAATGCGAACACTGAAGCTTTCTTT; CDR3aa: CASSDRQNANTEAFF
v_gene: TRBV5-6; abundance: -; j_gene: TRBJ2-7; d_gene: -; CDR3nt: TGTGCCAGCAGCACCCTCTCCAGCGTTGCCTACGAGCAGTACTTC; CDR3aa: CASSTLSSVAYEQYF
v_gene: TRBV6-4; abundance: once; j_gene: TRBJ1-1; d_gene: -; CDR3nt: TGTGCCGCGCCTCGCGGGTCCCGAGAAGCTGAAGCTTTCTTT; CDR3aa: CAAPRGSREAEAFF
v_gene: TRBV5-1; abundance: -; j_gene: TRBJ2-7; d_gene: TRBD1; CDR3nt: TGCGCCAGCAGCAAGGGACAGGGGTACACCGAGCAGTACTTC; CDR3aa: CASSKGQGYTEQYF